This T cell receptor (beta chain) emerged from a study of blood T cell repertoires in COVID-19. The overall study: The analysed material was cDNA or gDNA that came from T cells, B-cell-depleted T cells, or PBMCs.

The CDR3 is 14 residues long. Losses at the gene ends were 0 bases for V and 9 bases for J; bases not matched to a gene: 2. From germline, CDR1 is SGHKS and CDR2 YYEKEE (reference sequence). Original data processing: The authors estimated nucleated cell counts from reference gene primer amplification. Profiled with immunoSEQ multiplex PCR; TCRdb holds only in-frame clones, not every one. The DNA was the basis for D and trimming; V, J and clone size are from that table. In the table there are a few hundred thousand clones, roughly 86% of which are singletons. This sequence was found in an older woman with COVID-19, enrolled during active disease. J is TRBJ1-5 and V is TRBV5-5, with 11 bases that match TRBD1. Specimen: peripheral blood. The CDR3 spells CASSLVGQGGPQHF. For the CDR3, the DNA is TGTGCCAGCAGCTTGGTGGGACAGGGGGGGCCCCAGCATTTT.